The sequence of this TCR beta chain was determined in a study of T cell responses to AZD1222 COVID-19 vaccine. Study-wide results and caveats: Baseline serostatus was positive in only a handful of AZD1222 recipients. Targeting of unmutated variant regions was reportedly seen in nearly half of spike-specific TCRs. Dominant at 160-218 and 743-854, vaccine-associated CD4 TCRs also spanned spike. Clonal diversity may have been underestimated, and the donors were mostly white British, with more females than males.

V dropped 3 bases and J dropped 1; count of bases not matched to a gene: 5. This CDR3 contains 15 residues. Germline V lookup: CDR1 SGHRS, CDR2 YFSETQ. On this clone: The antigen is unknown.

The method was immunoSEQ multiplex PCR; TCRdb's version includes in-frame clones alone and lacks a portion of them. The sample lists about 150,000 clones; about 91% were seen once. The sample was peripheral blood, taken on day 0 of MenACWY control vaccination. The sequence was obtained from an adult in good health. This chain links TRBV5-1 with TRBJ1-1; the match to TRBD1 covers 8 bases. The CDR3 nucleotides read TGCGCCAGCAGCTACCCGGACAGGGCGAACACTGAAGCTTTCTTT. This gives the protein CASSYPDRANTEAFF. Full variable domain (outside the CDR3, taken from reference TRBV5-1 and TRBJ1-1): KAGVTQTPRYLIKTRGQQVTLSCSPISGHRSVSWYQQTPGQGLQFLFEYFSETQRNKGNFPGRFSGRQFSNSRSEMNVSTLELGDSALYLCASSYPDRANTEAFFGQGTRLTVV.